The rows below give T cell receptor beta chains drawn from one sample of a study of early T cells in non-severe SARS-CoV-2 infection. TCRdb independently ran MiXCR on the 5' RACE reads; one entry per CDR3 protein. The sample contains more than 20,000 distinct CDR3 sequences, about 4.2% of which appear only once. Sequencing was done on a sample of whole blood. These receptor sequences come from an adult who was a healthcare worker with PCR-confirmed SARS-CoV-2 infection or an uninfected control (not recorded which). The CDR3 runs from the conserved cysteine through the conserved F or W. The D gene is left open where the match is weak. Clone size is given for some rows only: seen once, a few or many times, or a class if the clone is expanded.

>TRBJ2-7|TRBV28|few|TRBD1
CASSLPRGLGYEQYF
TGTGCCAGCAGTTTACCCAGGGGGCTTGGCTACGAGCAGTACTTC
>TRBJ2-2|TRBV29-1|many|.
CSVNSDLGELFF
TGCAGCGTGAATTCGGACCTCGGGGAGCTGTTTTTT
>TRBJ2-5|TRBV4-1|few|TRBD2
CASSQVWLAGAETQYF
TGCGCCAGCAGCCAAGTGTGGCTAGCGGGAGCCGAGACCCAGTACTTC
>TRBJ2-1|TRBV7-6|many|TRBD2
CASSLEAGGSYNEQFF
TGTGCCAGCAGCTTAGAGGCGGGGGGGTCCTACAATGAGCAGTTCTTC
>TRBJ1-5|TRBV4-1|few|TRBD1
CASSPAWDRGRYGNQPQHF
TGCGCCAGCAGCCCTGCATGGGACAGGGGGCGATATGGCAATCAGCCCCAGCATTTT
>TRBJ1-4|TRBV3-1|many|.
CASSKQDSATNEKLFF
TGTGCCAGCAGCAAGCAGGACAGTGCAACTAATGAAAAACTGTTTTTT
>TRBJ2-7|TRBV5-1|medium-sized|TRBD2
CASSTGLVIFSEQYF
TGCGCCAGCAGTACGGGACTAGTAATCTTCAGCGAGCAGTACTTC
>TRBJ2-3|TRBV12-3/TRBV12-4|many|TRBD1
CASLDRATDTQYF
TGTGCCAGCCTCGACAGGGCGACAGATACGCAGTATTTT
>TRBJ2-7|TRBV13|.|.
CASSLLTGKAEQYF
TGTGCCAGCAGCTTACTTACAGGGAAAGCCGAGCAGTACTTC
>TRBJ2-3|TRBV7-2|many|.
CASSLSPDTQYF
TGTGCCAGCAGCTTATCCCCTGATACGCAGTATTTT